These 30 T cell receptor beta chains were sequenced from one sample in a study of blood T cell repertoires in COVID-19. Assay used: immunoSEQ multiplex PCR; TCRdb lists only in-frame clones, some missing. The data contain roughly 400,000 clones, 70% to 90% of them singletons. The sample taken for sequencing was PBMCs or T cells enriched from blood (not recorded which). These receptor sequences come from a middle-aged woman with acute COVID-19.

J is TRBJ1-1 and V is TRBV2; perhaps TRBD1 as D (6 bases). Trimming took 4 bases from V and 6 from J, leaving 12 bases between them. The CDR3 has 13 amino acids. The germline V gene has CDR1 SNHLY and CDR2 FYNNEI. The CDR3 is CASSGQDGPEAFF. The CDR3 DNA reads as TGTGCCAGCAGTGGACAGGACGGCCCTGAAGCTTTCTTT.

J is TRBJ1-2 and V is TRBV30, with unresolved D. CDR1 is GTSNPN, CDR2 SVGIG, per germline (reference sequence). This CDR3 comprises 13 residues. Trimming pared 1 base from V and 3 bases from J, leaving 9 bases between. The DNA of the CDR3 is TGTGCCTGGAGTGGGGCAGGCCACTATGGCTACACCTTC. Translated, it gives CAWSGAGHYGYTF. The variable domain in full, with the rest retrieved from reference TRBV30 and TRBJ1-2, is SQTIHQWPATLVQPVGSPLSLECTVEGTSNPNLYWYRQAAGRGLQLLFYSVGIGQISSEVPQNLSASRPQDRQFILSSKKLLLSDSGFYLCAWSGAGHYGYTFGSGTRLTVV.

The chain recombines TRBV30 with TRBJ1-1, with unresolved D. In germline, CDR1 is GTSNPN, CDR2 SVGIG (reference sequence). CDR3 length: 15 amino acids. V gave up 4 bases and J gave up 4 bases, with 19 bases separating them. The CDR3: CAWMVDPREATEAFF. CDR3 DNA sequence: TGTGCCTGGATGGTGGATCCACGTGAGGCCACTGAAGCTTTCTTT.

Details on this clone: In the same sample, other DNA sequences code for this CDR3. The chain employs TRBV5-1 and TRBJ1-5, with 7 bases lining up with TRBD1. Germline CDR1 is SGHRS and CDR2 is YFSETQ. J lost 2 bases, V lost 2 bases, and 1 base had no gene match. The CDR3 contains 14 residues. CDR3: CASSFTGGNQPQHF. CDR3 bases: TGCGCCAGCAGCTTCACAGGGGGCAATCAGCCCCAGCATTTT.

The rearrangement uses TRBV6-5 and TRBJ2-5; D unresolved. The CDR3 extends over 13 amino acids. Trimming took off 4 bases at V and 4 bases at J, with 10 bases between the two ends. Germline V gene lookup returns CDR1 MNHEY and CDR2 SVGAGI. CDR3 nucleotides: TGTGCCAGCAGTTCCAGGCCTCCAGAGACCCAGTACTTC. Its protein product is CASSSRPPETQYF.

The chain is built from TRBV21-1 and TRBJ1-5; the table's D call of TRBD1 was not tested on the DNA. TRBV21-1 is a listed pseudogene. There are 19 residues in the CDR3. The CDR3 nucleotides read TGTGCCAGCAGCAAAGCGAGAGTATATATCGACAGATACAATCAGCCCCAGCATTTT. Protein: CASSKARVYIDRYNQPQHF.

The V gene is TRBV5-6, the J gene TRBJ2-1; TRBD1 agrees at 12 bases. The V gene end was trimmed by 8 bases and the J gene end by 7 bases; junction bases not matched to a gene: 22. The CDR3 runs 19 residues. CDR1 is SGHDT and CDR2 is YYEEEE in the germline V gene. CDR3 protein: CASRTGTGGWGWIENEQFF. CDR3 in DNA: TGTGCCAGTCGAACCGGGACAGGGGGCTGGGGCTGGATTGAAAATGAGCAGTTCTTC.

The chain uses TRBV12-5 and TRBJ1-2; 7 bases are a match to TRBD1. The CDR3 consists of 15 residues. The germline V gene has CDR1 LGHNT and CDR2 FRNRAP. The junction had 9 bases not matched to a gene; V was cut back by 6 bases and J by 2 bases. CDR3 loop: CASGGTDVTNYGYTF. CDR3 in DNA: TGTGCTAGTGGGGGGACAGATGTTACCAACTATGGCTACACCTTC.

This clone has more than one count but fewer than ten. CDR3 DNA: TGTGCCAGCTCACCATCGGACATCAGCTCCTACGAGCAGTACTTC. It encodes CASSPSDISSYEQYF. The J gene is TRBJ2-7, the V gene TRBV18, with D perhaps matching TRBD1 (5 bases). Germline CDR1 is KGHSH and CDR2 is LQKENI. V lost 2 bases, J lost 0 bases, and 11 bases lay in between. The CDR3 length is 15 residues.

The chain recombines TRBV18 with TRBJ1-2; D unclear. Germline V CDR1 and CDR2: KGHSH, LQKENI. The length of the CDR3 is 16 residues. V lost 4 bases to trimming and J lost 3 bases, with 18 bases between them. The CDR3 here is CASSQSYPSLDYGYTF. DNA for the CDR3: TGTGCCAGCTCACAGAGTTACCCGAGTCTAGACTATGGCTACACCTTC. The full variable domain, with the rest looked up from reference TRBV18 and TRBJ1-2, is NAGVMQNPRHLVRRRGQEARLRCSPMKGHSHVYWYRQLPEEGLKFMVYLQKENIIDESGMPKERFSAEFPKEGPSILRIQQVVRGDSAAYFCASSQSYPSLDYGYTFGSGTRLTVV.

This chain uses TRBV10-3 with TRBJ1-5; TRBD1 matches at 11 bases. CDR1 and CDR2 from the germline V gene are ENHRY and SYGVKD. The CDR3 spans 15 residues. After removal of 8 bases from V and 6 bases from J, the junction contained 9 bases not matched to a gene. The CDR3 nucleotides are TGTGCCATCTCATCCCGGGACAGGGGGAGTCAGCCCCAGCATTTT. Amino acids: CAISSRDRGSQPQHF.

This chain connects TRBV4-1 to TRBJ1-4; 9 bases line up with TRBD1. Germline assignment: CDR1 MGHRA and CDR2 YSYEKL. Losses at the gene ends were 1 base for V and 3 bases for J; bases not matched to a gene: 12. The CDR3 length is 19 residues. The CDR3 nucleotides are TGCGCCAGCAGCCAAGGTCGTGGGACAGGGAGTAGGGCTAATGAAAAACTGTTTTTT. It specifies CASSQGRGTGSRANEKLFF.

This chain links TRBV9 with TRBJ2-4, with TRBD2 identical over 8 bases. Germline lookup yields CDR1 SGDLS and CDR2 YYNGEE. V trimming: 3 bases; J trimming: 7 bases; junction bases outside the gene matches: 6. There are 14 residues in the CDR3. The CDR3 DNA reads TGTGCCAGCAGCGCGAGCGGGGGCGGGAACATTCAGTACTTC. This sequence encodes CASSASGGGNIQYF.

The table lists this clone with a count of one. The gene calls are TRBV6-5 and TRBJ2-7, with D possibly matching TRBD1 (7 bases). The CDR3 is 15 amino acids. The V gene's germline CDR1 is MNHEY and CDR2 SVGAGI. Trimming took 6 bases from V and 3 from J, leaving 18 bases between them. The DNA of the CDR3 is TGTGCCAGCAGCGCAGGGGGGTCGTTTTACTACGAGCAGTACTTC. It yields the protein CASSAGGSFYYEQYF.

V is TRBV19 and J is TRBJ1-2, with D perhaps TRBD1 (6 bases). V dropped 8 bases and J dropped 8 bases, with 15 bases sitting between them. CDR1 and CDR2 from the germline V gene are LNHDA and SQIVND (reference sequence). CDR3 length: 12 amino acids. The CDR3 coding sequence is TGTGCCAGTGAACAGGGACGCAGCGGCTACACCTTC. Translated, it gives CASEQGRSGYTF.

The CDR3 loop reads CASRGQGGGQPQHF. CDR3 coding DNA: TGTGCCAGCAGGGGTCAGGGAGGCGGTCAGCCCCAGCATTTT. This rearrangement joins TRBV6-5 to TRBJ1-5, with D maybe TRBD1 (5 bases). The CDR3 covers 14 residues. Per the germline V gene, CDR1 is MNHEY and CDR2 is SVGAGI. V dropped 6 bases and J dropped 6 bases, with 15 bases sitting between them.

This rearrangement joins TRBV3-1 (or the pseudogene TRBV3-2) to TRBJ1-3, with D maybe TRBD1 (6 bases). Germline V gene lookup returns CDR1 LGHDT and CDR2 YNNKEL (reference sequence). This CDR3 has 16 amino acids. The ends were cut back, 1 base at V and 4 bases at J, with 14 bases in the middle. Written as DNA, the CDR3 is TGTGCCAGCAGCCAAGGAGGTGGGCAGGGGGGAAACACCATATATTTT. This sequence encodes CASSQGGGQGGNTIYF.

The rearrangement joins TRBV5-1 to TRBJ1-1; D might be TRBD1 (5 bases). With 4 bases removed from V and 0 bases from J, the gap between germline ends came to 10 bases. This CDR3 spans 14 amino acids. The germline V gene encodes CDR1 SGHRS and CDR2 YFSETQ. The DNA for the CDR3 is TGCGCCAGCAGCCCAGGGTACTTGAACACTGAAGCTTTCTTT. As protein: CASSPGYLNTEAFF.

The genes are TRBV11-2 and TRBJ1-1, with TRBD1 matching 8 bases. Per the germline V gene, CDR1 is SGHAT and CDR2 is FQNNGV. J gave up 4 bases and V 6 bases, and 10 bases lay outside the gene matches. The CDR3 totals 15 residues. This chain's CDR3 is CASRSAGGRVTEAFF. CDR3 coding DNA: TGTGCCAGCAGATCCGCAGGGGGCAGAGTCACTGAAGCTTTCTTT.

The chain joins TRBV29-1 to TRBJ1-2, with 7 bases aligning to TRBD1. CDR3 length: 15 residues. The V segment lost 2 bases and the J segment 5 bases; nucleotides outside the gene matches: 11. Germline CDR1 is SQVTM and CDR2 is ANQGSEA. This chain's CDR3 is CSVESSTGNGYGYTF. Written as DNA, the CDR3 is TGCAGCGTTGAATCCTCGACAGGGAATGGGTATGGCTACACCTTC.

V and J are TRBV18 and TRBJ2-3, with 11 bases matching TRBD2. The germline V gene encodes CDR1 KGHSH and CDR2 LQKENI. Trimming at V came to 3 bases and at J to 4 bases, leaving 3 bases not matched to a gene. The CDR3 has 15 amino acids. Here the CDR3 reads CASSPTSGEADTQYF. The CDR3 nucleotides are TGTGCCAGCTCACCGACTAGCGGGGAGGCAGATACGCAGTATTTT.

The chain uses TRBV5-8 and TRBJ2-5; a possible D gene is TRBD1 (7 bases). There are 16 residues in the CDR3. V shed 0 bases and J shed 1 base, with 13 bases lying between them. Germline V CDR1 and CDR2: SGHTS, YDEGEE. CDR3: CASSLARGAPQETQYF. The CDR3 nucleotides read TGTGCCAGCAGCTTGGCCAGGGGGGCTCCCCAAGAGACCCAGTACTTC.

The V and J genes are TRBV18 and TRBJ1-2, with D maybe TRBD1 (6 bases). CDR1 is KGHSH, CDR2 LQKENI, per germline. This CDR3 comprises 15 residues. The V end was cut by 4 bases, the J end by 5 bases, with 17 bases between. CDR3 region: CASSLNRDGSYGYTF. The CDR3 DNA reads TGTGCCAGCTCACTGAACAGGGATGGTTCTTATGGCTACACCTTC.

The rearrangement links TRBV6-5 to TRBJ1-1, with TRBD1 identical over 9 bases. The length of the CDR3 is 15 residues. The germline gives CDR1 MNHEY, CDR2 SVGAGI. Trimming removed 6 bases from V and 5 bases from J; junction bases left unmatched: 10. In nucleotides, the CDR3 is TGTGCCAGCAGGGTTACAGGGGGCTGGGGTACTGAAGCTTTCTTT. Translating gives CASRVTGGWGTEAFF.

V usage is TRBV5-1 and J usage is TRBJ1-5; no clear D. This CDR3 has 14 residues. The V end was cut by 0 bases, the J end by 5 bases, with 9 bases between. Looked up from germline, CDR1 is SGHRS and CDR2 is YFSETQ. This CDR3 is CASSLDGSHQPQHF. The DNA of the CDR3 is TGCGCCAGCAGCTTGGACGGGAGTCATCAGCCCCAGCATTTT.

V is TRBV9 and J is TRBJ1-1; TRBD1 matches at 7 bases. The CDR3 is 14 amino acids. Germline lookup yields CDR1 SGDLS and CDR2 YYNGEE. Trimming removed 3 bases from V and 5 bases from J; junction bases left unmatched: 7. DNA of the CDR3: TGTGCCAGCAGCGGTCAACAGGGGAGGACTGAAGCTTTCTTT. Translating gives CASSGQQGRTEAFF.

This rearrangement joins TRBV6-5 to TRBJ2-1; 7 bases are a match to TRBD2. After removal of 10 bases from V and 6 bases from J, the junction contained 6 bases not matched to a gene. CDR1 and CDR2 from the germline V gene are MNHEY and SVGAGI. The CDR3 contains 12 residues. CDR3 sequence (DNA): TGTGCCACCCGGGACTACCGCAATGAGCAGTTCTTC. This encodes CATRDYRNEQFF.

CDR3 nucleotides: TGTGCCACTAGACAGGGGGCGACGTACGAGCAGTACTTC. This codes for CATRQGATYEQYF. V and J are TRBV5-4 and TRBJ2-7; 10 bases map to TRBD1. Germline V gene data show CDR1 as SGHNT and CDR2 as YYREEE (reference sequence). This CDR3 comprises 13 residues. V gave up 9 bases and J gave up 4 bases; unmatched junction bases: 7.

The chain employs TRBV4-1 and TRBJ2-5, with D tentatively TRBD1 (6 bases). CDR3 length equals 15 residues. The V gene lost 0 bases and the J gene lost 5 bases, with 13 bases spanning the gap. From germline, CDR1 is MGHRA and CDR2 YSYEKL. CDR3 in amino acids: CASSQDRQGLETQYF. Here the CDR3 DNA reads TGCGCCAGCAGCCAAGATCGGCAGGGGTTGGAGACCCAGTACTTC.

The V and J genes are TRBV30 and TRBJ2-7; 9 bases are a match to TRBD1. The trim removed 7 bases at V and 6 bases at J, leaving 10 bases unmatched. This CDR3 spans 13 amino acids. CDR1 is GTSNPN, CDR2 SVGIG, per germline (reference sequence). The CDR3 sequence: CAFRTGENSEQYF. The CDR3 region has the DNA TGTGCCTTCCGGACAGGGGAGAACTCCGAGCAGTACTTC.